The 11 T cell receptor beta chains presented below share a single source sample, sequenced in a study of blood T cell repertoires in COVID-19. Generated by immunoSEQ multiplex PCR, the TCRdb table keeps only in-frame clones and is missing some. This table has about 78,000 clones, around nine tenths appearing once. The sequencing sample was made of peripheral blood. These receptors were taken from a man aged 50 to 59 with active or convalescent COVID-19.

This sequence joins TRBV28 and TRBJ1-5; 8 bases are a match to TRBD1. V dropped 3 bases and J dropped 7; count of bases not matched to a gene: 5. This CDR3 region has 14 residues. Germline V gene lookup returns CDR1 MDHEN and CDR2 SYDVKM. Here the CDR3 DNA reads TGTGCCAGCAGTTTGACAGGGGTGATACAGCCCCAGCATTTT. Protein: CASSLTGVIQPQHF. Complete variable domain (other parts from reference TRBV28 and TRBJ1-5): DVKVTQSSRYLVKRTGEKVFLECVQDMDHENMFWYRQDPGLGLRLIYFSYDVKMKEKGDIPEGYSVSREKKERFSLILESASTNQTSMYLCASSLTGVIQPQHFGDGTRLSIL.

The V gene is TRBV19, the J gene TRBJ1-5; perhaps TRBD1 as D (5 bases). Germline CDR1 and CDR2: LNHDA and SQIVND (reference sequence). This CDR3 spans 16 amino acids. The V end was cut by 5 bases, the J end by 0 bases, with 14 bases between. CDR3 DNA sequence: TGTGCCAGTAGTCACCGGGGGTCTACTAGCAATCAGCCCCAGCATTTT. Translation: CASSHRGSTSNQPQHF. The full variable domain, rest sourced from reference TRBV19 and TRBJ1-5, is DGGITQSPKYLFRKEGQNVTLSCEQNLNHDAMYWYRQDPGQGLRLIYYSQIVNDFQKGDIAEGYSVSREKKESFPLTVTSAQKNPTAFYLCASSHRGSTSNQPQHFGDGTRLSIL.

This rearrangement joins TRBV28 to TRBJ1-4; 7 positions match TRBD1. Germline V gene sequence: CDR1 MDHEN, CDR2 SYDVKM. The junction had 8 bases not matched to a gene; V was cut back by 7 bases and J by 3 bases. This CDR3 region has 15 residues. DNA of the CDR3: TGTGCCAGCAACCAAAGACAGGGCTCTAATGAAAAACTGTTTTTT. As protein: CASNQRQGSNEKLFF.

The gene calls are TRBV12-3 or TRBV12-4 and TRBJ1-1, with D possibly being TRBD1 (6 bases). The V end was cut by 4 bases, the J end by 11 bases, with 14 bases between. The CDR3 loop spans 12 amino acids. CDR3 coding DNA: TGTGCCAGCAGTTCCGGACAGAGGGGCGCTTTCTTT. Translated, it gives CASSSGQRGAFF.

This clone was detected a few times. The chain employs TRBV19 and TRBJ2-1; 7 nucleotides line up with TRBD1. The junction had 8 bases not matched to a gene; V was cut back by 5 bases and J by 4 bases. Per germline, CDR1 LNHDA and CDR2 SQIVND (reference sequence). This CDR3 has 15 amino acids. The CDR3 protein is CASSSSEGAYNEQFF. In nucleotides, the CDR3 is TGTGCCAGTAGTTCCTCAGAGGGGGCTTACAATGAGCAGTTCTTC.

J is TRBJ2-3 and V is TRBV18; 13 bases agree with TRBD2. V dropped 2 bases and J dropped 0; count of bases not matched to a gene: 5. CDR1 KGHSH and CDR2 LQKENI come from the germline V gene. The CDR3 consists of 18 residues. The CDR3 nucleotides are TGTGCCAGCTCACCAAGGACTAGCGGGGGTTCTAGCACAGATACGCAGTATTTT. This sequence encodes CASSPRTSGGSSTDTQYF.

The chain employs TRBV27 and TRBJ2-5; TRBD1 is a possible D gene (5 bases). Trimming stripped 3 bases from V and 5 bases from J, with 7 bases between. The germline V gene encodes CDR1 MNHEY and CDR2 SMNVEV (reference sequence). This CDR3 has 12 residues. The CDR3 region is CASSFKGETQYF. The CDR3 bases are TGTGCCAGCAGTTTTAAGGGGGAGACCCAGTACTTC.

The chain uses TRBV18 and TRBJ1-5; possibly TRBD1 for D (5 bases). The CDR3 sequence is 16 residues long. From germline, CDR1 is KGHSH and CDR2 LQKENI. V lost 5 bases and J lost 2, with 16 bases in between. CDR3 sequence: CASSSEIMTGNQPQHF. The DNA of the CDR3 is TGTGCCAGCTCATCGGAAATAATGACAGGCAATCAGCCCCAGCATTTT.

The chain couples TRBV19 to TRBJ2-5; 7 bases are shared with TRBD1. The J segment lost 2 bases and the V segment lost 6 bases, leaving 21 bases of the junction unmatched. Germline CDR1 LNHDA, CDR2 SQIVND (reference sequence). This CDR3 region has 19 residues. CDR3 DNA sequence: TGTGCCAGTAGCGGTACCTCTCTCGACAGGGTCGGTCGTCAAGAGACCCAGTACTTC. Translating gives CASSGTSLDRVGRQETQYF.

This chain links TRBV28 with TRBJ1-1; 8 bases line up with TRBD1. Germline lookup yields CDR1 MDHEN and CDR2 SYDVKM. The length of the CDR3 is 14 residues. J gave up 0 bases and V 7 bases, and 4 bases lay outside the gene matches. CDR3 in DNA: TGTGCCAGCACCCAGGGACAGGTGAACACTGAAGCTTTCTTT. Amino acids: CASTQGQVNTEAFF.

V gene TRBV5-4 combines with J gene TRBJ2-3; D gene ambiguous. CDR3 size: 13 residues. The germline CDR1 and CDR2 sequences are SGHNT and YYREEE (reference sequence). With 4 bases removed from V and 4 bases from J, the gap between germline ends came to 10 bases. The CDR3 DNA sequence: TGTGCCAGCAGCCTTTTTAGCTCAGATACGCAGTATTTT. It is translated as CASSLFSSDTQYF.